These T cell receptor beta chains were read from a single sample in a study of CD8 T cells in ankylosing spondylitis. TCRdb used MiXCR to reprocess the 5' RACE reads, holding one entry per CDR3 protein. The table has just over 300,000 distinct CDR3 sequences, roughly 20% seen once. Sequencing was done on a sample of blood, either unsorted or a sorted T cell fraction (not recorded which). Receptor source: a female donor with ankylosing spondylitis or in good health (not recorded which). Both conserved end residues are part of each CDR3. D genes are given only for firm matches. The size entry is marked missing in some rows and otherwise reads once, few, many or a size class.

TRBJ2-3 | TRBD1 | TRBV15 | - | CATKPGGRGADTQYF | TGTGCCACTAAGCCAGGGGGCCGAGGGGCAGATACGCAGTATTTT
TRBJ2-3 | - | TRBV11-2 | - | CASSPNSVLRYTDTQYF | TGTGCCAGCAGCCCCAACTCAGTTCTCCGTTACACAGATACGCAGTATTTT
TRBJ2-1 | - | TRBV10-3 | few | CAIQPLVGSNEQFF | TGTGCCATCCAGCCCCTAGTGGGTTCTAATGAGCAGTTCTTC
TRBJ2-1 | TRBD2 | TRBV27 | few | CASSGVAGGSNNEQFF | TGTGCCAGCAGTGGCGTAGCGGGAGGGTCCAACAATGAGCAGTTCTTC
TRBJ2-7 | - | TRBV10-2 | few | CASAREGYEQYF | TGCGCCAGCGCGAGGGAAGGTTACGAGCAGTACTTC
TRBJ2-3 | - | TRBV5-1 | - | CASSSVGDRTDTQYF | TGCGCCAGCAGCTCCGTAGGGGATCGCACAGATACGCAGTATTTT
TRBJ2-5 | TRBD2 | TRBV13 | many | CASSLVRLAGKETQYF | TGTGCCAGCAGCTTAGTGAGACTAGCGGGGAAAGAGACCCAGTACTTC
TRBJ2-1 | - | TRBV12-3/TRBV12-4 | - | CASISGAVRFF | TGTGCCAGCATCTCTGGGGCAGTACGGTTCTTC
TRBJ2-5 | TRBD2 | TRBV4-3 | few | CASSQDPSGIKTQYF | TGCGCCAGCAGCCAAGACCCTAGCGGGATAAAGACCCAGTACTTC
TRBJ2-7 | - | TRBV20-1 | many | CSTGSYEQYF | TGCAGTACAGGGTCCTACGAGCAGTACTTC
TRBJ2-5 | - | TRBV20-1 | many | CSAYSVQETQYF | TGCAGTGCCTATTCGGTCCAAGAGACCCAGTACTTC
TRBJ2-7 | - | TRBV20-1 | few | CSASEGSEQYF | TGCAGTGCTAGTGAAGGGAGCGAGCAGTACTTC
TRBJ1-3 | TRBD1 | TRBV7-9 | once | CASSLDRARVTIYF | TGTGCCAGCAGCTTGGACAGGGCCAGGGTCACCATATATTTT
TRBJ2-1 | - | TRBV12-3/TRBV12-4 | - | CASSFGSSYNEQFF | TGTGCCAGCAGTTTTGGGAGCTCCTACAATGAGCAGTTCTTC
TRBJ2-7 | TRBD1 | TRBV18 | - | CASSPPTGGGEQYF | TGTGCCAGCTCACCACCGACAGGGGGAGGCGAGCAGTACTTC
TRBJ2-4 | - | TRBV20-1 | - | CSATPVGRVTKNIQYF | TGCAGTGCCACCCCGGTCGGCAGGGTCACCAAAAACATTCAGTACTTC
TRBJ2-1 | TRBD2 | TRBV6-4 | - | CASSGRPSGSYNEQFF | TGTGCCAGCAGTGGGCGACCTAGCGGTTCCTACAATGAGCAGTTCTTC
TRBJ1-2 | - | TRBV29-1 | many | CSVEDRGGYTF | TGCAGCGTTGAAGATAGAGGAGGCTACACCTTC
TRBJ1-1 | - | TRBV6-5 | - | CASSYRAGETEAFF | TGTGCCAGCAGTTACCGGGCGGGGGAAACTGAAGCTTTCTTT
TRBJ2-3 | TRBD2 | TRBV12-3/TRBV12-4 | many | CASSPWASGRDTQYF | TGTGCCAGCAGTCCGTGGGCTAGCGGGAGGGATACGCAGTATTTT